These 9 T cell receptor beta chains came from one sample sequenced in a study of T cells in Graves' hyperthyroidism and ophthalmopathy. The TCR beta CDR3 regions underwent amplification using RNA transcripts as the source. TCR CDR3 underwent first-round RT-PCR with the HTBI primer set. TCRdb passed the multiplex PCR reads through MiXCR, listing each CDR3 protein once. Of a few hundred thousand distinct CDR3 sequences in the sample, around a sixth are singletons; the top ten hold roughly 26%. The sequenced material came from blood. These receptor sequences come from a woman aged 18-30 years with Graves' hyperthyroidism that later progressed to Graves' ophthalmopathy.

V and J are TRBV7-2 and TRBJ2-1; TRBD1 or TRBD2 may be the D gene (6 bases each). Germline V gives CDR1 SGHTA, CDR2 FQGNSA. The CDR3 totals 15 residues. Trimming pared 1 base from V and 10 bases from J, leaving 17 bases between. Here the CDR3 reads CASSLGGGLVEEQFF. The CDR3 bases are TGTGCCAGCAGCTTAGGTGGGGGGCTCGTCGAGGAGCAGTTCTTC.

This clonotype showed up many times. The gene calls are TRBV20-1 and TRBJ1-4, with 7 bases identical to TRBD1. This CDR3 has 15 residues. V shed 3 bases and J 6 bases; nucleotides not matched to a gene: 10. In germline, CDR1 is DFQATT, CDR2 SNEGSKA (reference sequence). CDR3 nucleotides: TGCAGTGCTAGTAATCCCGGGACAGAGCATGAAAAACTGTTTTTT. This sequence encodes CSASNPGTEHEKLFF.

This clonotype has just a few counts. V is TRBV4-1 and J is TRBJ1-4; D remains ambiguous. Germline V lookup: CDR1 MGHRA, CDR2 YSYEKL. Between the trimmed V and J ends, which lost 2 bases and 11 bases, there was a span of 12 bases. The CDR3 consists of 13 residues. CDR3 sequence: CASSQPIPGKLFF. DNA of the CDR3: TGCGCCAGCAGCCAACCGATACCGGGCAAACTGTTTTTT.

The table lists this clonotype with a few counts. This sequence joins TRBV2 and TRBJ1-5; D is uncertain. Germline V gene lookup returns CDR1 SNHLY and CDR2 FYNNEI. CDR3 size: 14 residues. The V end was cut by 7 bases, the J end by 0 bases, with 10 bases between. CDR3 amino acids: CASNEFNSNQPQHF. As DNA, the CDR3 is TGTGCCAGCAACGAGTTTAATAGCAATCAGCCCCAGCATTTT. Combining the CDR3 with reference TRBV2 and TRBJ1-5 gives the whole variable domain EPEVTQTPSHQVTQMGQEVILRCVPISNHLYFYWYRQILGQKVEFLVSFYNNEISEKSEIFDDQFSVERPDGSNFTLKIRSTKLEDSAMYFCASNEFNSNQPQHFGDGTRLSIL.

The gene calls are TRBV7-9 and TRBJ2-1; the D gene is possibly TRBD2 (6 bases). The V end lost 1 base, the J end lost 7 bases, and 20 bases lay between the germline ends. Looked up from germline, CDR1 is SEHNR and CDR2 is FQNEAQ (reference sequence). CDR3 length: 17 residues. In DNA, the CDR3 is TGTGCCAGCAGCTTAGGGTTTGGAACGGGAGAGTGGAATGAGCAGTTCTTC. Its translation is CASSLGFGTGEWNEQFF. The whole variable domain, filled in from reference TRBV7-9 and TRBJ2-1, reads DTGVSQNPRHKITKRGQNVTFRCDPISEHNRLYWYRQTLGQGPEFLTYFQNEAQLEKSRLLSDRFSAERPKGSFSTLEIQRTEQGDSAMYLCASSLGFGTGEWNEQFFGPGTRLTVL.

This clonotype has only a few counts. The chain employs TRBV19 and TRBJ1-4; D remains unclear. Trimming took off 5 bases at V and 0 bases at J, with 10 bases between the two ends. The CDR3 is 15 residues long. Germline CDR1 is LNHDA and CDR2 is SQIVND (reference sequence). CDR3 bases: TGTGCCAGTAGTGGAGGTGGGACAACTAATGAAAAACTGTTTTTT. Translated, it gives CASSGGGTTNEKLFF.

This clonotype occurred many times. This rearrangement joins TRBV29-1 to TRBJ2-7, with 7 bases fitting TRBD2. In germline, CDR1 is SQVTM, CDR2 ANQGSEA. J gave up 6 bases and V 1 base, and 12 bases lay outside the gene matches. The CDR3 runs 15 residues. CDR3 region: CSVEGFGRESGEQYF. In DNA, the CDR3 is TGCAGCGTTGAAGGTTTCGGGCGGGAGTCGGGCGAGCAGTACTTC.

A remark on this clonotype: A much larger clone differs from this one at a single base, so this may be a read error. The chain employs TRBV7-2 and TRBJ2-1; TRBD2 agrees at 10 bases. The CDR3 length is 19 residues. CDR1 and CDR2 (germline): SGHTA, FQGNSA. J lost 9 bases, V lost 1 base, and 18 bases had no gene match. The CDR3 sequence: CASSLGLWFSGRKPSEQFF. CDR3 in DNA: TGTGCCAGCAGCTTAGGTTTGTGGTTTAGCGGGAGGAAGCCCAGTGAGCAGTTCTTC.

This clonotype came up many times. V is TRBV2 and J is TRBJ2-7, with a weak D call TRBD1 (6 bases). CDR3 length equals 12 residues. Per the germline V gene, CDR1 is SNHLY and CDR2 is FYNNEI. V was clipped by 8 bases and J by 6 bases, with 14 bases between them. CDR3 region: CASVVGAREQYF. The DNA of the CDR3 is TGTGCCAGCGTAGTGGGGGCGCGCGAGCAGTACTTC.